These 17 T cell receptor beta chains were sequenced from one sample in a study of T cell responses to AZD1222 COVID-19 vaccine. Using immunoSEQ multiplex PCR, the repertoire was profiled, and TCRdb retains in-frame clones only, with some absent. The profile shows about 200,000 clones, around nine tenths of them singletons. The sequenced sample was peripheral blood, obtained 28 days after the second dose of the MenACWY control vaccine. The receptors here all came from an adult who received the MenACWY meningococcal vaccine as a control.

The genes are TRBV7-3 and TRBJ1-1, with D possibly matching TRBD1 (6 bases). Trimming pared 5 bases from V and 2 bases from J, leaving 18 bases between. Germline CDR1 reads SGHTA; CDR2 reads FQGTGA. CDR3 size: 16 residues. CDR3 in amino acids: CASSPGGRGTNTEAFF. As DNA, the CDR3 is TGTGCCAGCAGCCCCGGGGGACGGGGGACAAACACTGAAGCTTTCTTT.

This clone was seen only once. The CDR3 nucleotides are TGTGCCAGCAGGACGACAGGCAATAATTCACCCCTCCACTTT. It is translated as CASRTTGNNSPLHF. The V call is TRBV2, the J call TRBJ1-6, with D tentatively TRBD1 (6 bases). The ends were cut back, 6 bases at V and 5 bases at J, with 11 bases in the middle. The CDR3 loop spans 14 amino acids. In germline, CDR1 is SNHLY, CDR2 FYNNEI.

This clone appeared once. This sequence joins TRBV10-3 and TRBJ1-5, with no clear D. V lost 5 bases, J lost 3 bases, and 8 bases lay in between. Germline CDR1 ENHRY, CDR2 SYGVKD. The CDR3 contains 13 residues. CDR3 nucleotides: TGTGCCATCAGTCCCGGGGACAATCAGCCCCAGCATTTT. Protein sequence: CAISPGDNQPQHF.

The chain carries TRBV19 and TRBJ2-6; tentatively, D is TRBD2 (5 bases). Trimming removed 5 bases from V and 2 bases from J, with 13 bases in between. This CDR3 contains 16 residues. Germline V lookup: CDR1 LNHDA, CDR2 SQIVND (reference sequence). CDR3 region: CASSPSRGPGANVLTF. CDR3 coding DNA: TGTGCCAGTAGTCCCTCACGGGGTCCTGGGGCCAACGTCCTGACTTTC.

CDR3 bases: TGTGCCAGTAGCGGGGGAATAGAGGAGCAGTACTTC. It codes for CASSGGIEEQYF. V and J are TRBV25-1 and TRBJ2-7; 9 bases agree with TRBD2. Germline values: CDR1 MGHDK, CDR2 SYGVNS. The CDR3 sequence is 12 residues long. V was pared by 9 bases and J by 7 bases, with 7 bases of the junction left unmatched.

The J gene is TRBJ1-4, the V gene TRBV19, with 8 nucleotides matching TRBD1. J lost 5 bases, V lost 5 bases, and 4 bases had no gene match. Germline V gives CDR1 LNHDA, CDR2 SQIVND (reference sequence). The length of the CDR3 is 14 residues. The CDR3 DNA is TGTGCCAGTAGTGACAGGGGCCTGAATGAAAAACTGTTTTTT. Translation: CASSDRGLNEKLFF.

The V call is TRBV30, the J call TRBJ1-3; D might be TRBD1 (5 bases). This CDR3 region has 13 residues. CDR1 and CDR2 from the germline V gene are GTSNPN and SVGIG (reference sequence). V shed 1 base and J shed 4 bases, with 8 bases lying between them. CDR3 nucleotides: TGTGCCTGGAGTGGGGGCGCGGGAAACACCATATATTTT. Protein sequence: CAWSGGAGNTIYF.

V gene TRBV7-8 combines with J gene TRBJ1-5; possible D gene TRBD1, 6 bases. This CDR3 contains 16 residues. V lost 3 bases to trimming and J lost 0 bases, with 12 bases between them. CDR1 SGHVS and CDR2 FQNEAQ come from the germline V gene. In DNA, the CDR3 is TGTGCCAGCAGCTTGACAGTGACAGGTAGCAATCAGCCCCAGCATTTT. It yields the protein CASSLTVTGSNQPQHF.

This clone was observed a handful of times. This chain's CDR3 is CSASKGEAYEQYF. For the CDR3, the DNA is TGCAGTGCTAGTAAGGGGGAGGCCTACGAGCAGTACTTC. The chain combines TRBV20-1 with TRBJ2-7; the D call may be TRBD1 or TRBD2 (6 bases each). CDR3 size: 13 residues. Trimming took 3 bases from V and 2 from J, leaving 11 bases between them. Germline values: CDR1 DFQATT, CDR2 SNEGSKA (reference sequence).

The genes are TRBV4-1 and TRBJ1-2; D ambiguous. Trimming removed 5 bases from V and 6 bases from J, with 10 bases in between. Germline V gene lookup returns CDR1 MGHRA and CDR2 YSYEKL. This CDR3 region has 12 residues. The CDR3 DNA reads TGCGCCAGCAGCTCCTCCGGGGATGGCTACACCTTC. Translation gives CASSSSGDGYTF.

The chain has TRBV4-2 and TRBJ1-6; the D is unclear. Between the trimmed V and J ends, which lost 0 bases and 10 bases, there was a span of 13 bases. Germline loops: CDR1 LGHNA, CDR2 YNFKEQ. The CDR3 runs to 15 residues. This CDR3 reads CASSQDNRKSSPLHF. The CDR3 bases are TGTGCCAGCAGCCAAGATAATCGGAAGAGCTCACCCCTCCACTTT.

The rearrangement uses TRBV5-5 and TRBJ2-2; D uncertain. V was clipped by 6 bases and J by 2 bases, with 8 bases between them. The CDR3 has 13 residues. CDR1 SGHKS and CDR2 YYEKEE come from the germline V gene (reference sequence). The DNA for the CDR3 is TGTGCCAGCAATAGAGGAAACACCGGGGAGCTGTTTTTT. It translates to CASNRGNTGELFF.

The J gene is TRBJ1-4, the V gene TRBV14; a possible D gene is TRBD1 (5 bases). Trimming shortened V by 2 bases and J by 7 bases, and 17 bases separated the two germline ends. Germline loops: CDR1 SGHDN, CDR2 FVKESK. CDR3 length: 16 residues. The CDR3 spells CASSQLGPRVGEKLFF. The CDR3 bases are TGTGCCAGCAGCCAATTGGGCCCCAGGGTCGGTGAAAAACTGTTTTTT. Filled out from reference TRBV14 and TRBJ1-4, the complete variable domain reads EAGVTQFPSHSVIEKGQTVTLRCDPISGHDNLYWYRRVMGKEIKFLLHFVKESKQDESGMPNNRFLAERTGGTYSTLKVQPAELEDSGVYFCASSQLGPRVGEKLFFGSGTQLSVL.

The chain uses TRBV24-1 and TRBJ1-2; TRBD1 might be the D (6 bases). The V and J ends lost 5 bases and 6 bases respectively, with 12 bases between them. The germline CDR1 and CDR2 sequences are KGHDR and SFDVKD. This CDR3 has 13 residues. The CDR3 sequence: CATSGLQGNGYTF. The CDR3 DNA reads as TGTGCCACCAGTGGCCTACAGGGAAATGGCTACACCTTC.

The chain joins TRBV7-9 to TRBJ2-7; perhaps D is TRBD1 or TRBD2 (5 bases each). Germline CDR1 is SEHNR and CDR2 is FQNEAQ (reference sequence). V dropped 6 bases and J dropped 2 bases, with 17 bases sitting between them. The CDR3 covers 15 residues. Here the CDR3 reads CASSTGAVLTYEQYF. CDR3 bases: TGTGCCAGCAGTACCGGGGCAGTGTTAACCTACGAGCAGTACTTC.

This chain uses TRBV14 with TRBJ1-1, with D possibly matching TRBD1 (6 bases). Looked up from germline, CDR1 is SGHDN and CDR2 is FVKESK. V lost 4 bases to trimming and J lost 2 bases, with 20 bases between them. The CDR3 is 17 amino acids. The CDR3 DNA is TGTGCCAGCAGCCTGGATCGGGGGGCTGCAATAAACACTGAAGCTTTCTTT. This codes for CASSLDRGAAINTEAFF. Complete variable domain (other parts from reference TRBV14 and TRBJ1-1): EAGVTQFPSHSVIEKGQTVTLRCDPISGHDNLYWYRRVMGKEIKFLLHFVKESKQDESGMPNNRFLAERTGGTYSTLKVQPAELEDSGVYFCASSLDRGAAINTEAFFGQGTRLTVV.

In its sample, this clone was seen a few times. The rearrangement uses TRBV7-2 and TRBJ1-2, with TRBD1 matching over 7 bases. J was trimmed by 12 bases and V by 4 bases; bases with no gene match: 11. The CDR3 runs 13 residues. The germline V gene encodes CDR1 SGHTA and CDR2 FQGNSA. The CDR3 coding sequence is TGTGCCAGCAGCTGGCGGCAGGGGGAGGGAAACACCTTC. It translates to CASSWRQGEGNTF.